This entry lists 15 T cell receptor beta chains sequenced from one sample in a study of early T cells in non-severe SARS-CoV-2 infection. TCRdb reprocessed the 5' RACE reads with MiXCR, giving one entry per CDR3 protein. The sample contains approximately 58,000 distinct CDR3 sequences, approximately 12% of which appear only once. Sequencing used whole blood, obtained at baseline. The receptors were sampled from an adult who was a healthcare worker with PCR-confirmed SARS-CoV-2 infection or an uninfected control (not recorded which).

This clonotype was seen at least ten times. The V call is TRBV20-1, the J call TRBJ2-5, with D uncertain. V was shortened by 7 bases and J by 4 bases, with 16 bases between the two germline ends. The CDR3 runs 13 residues. Germline values: CDR1 DFQATT, CDR2 SNEGSKA (reference sequence). The CDR3 here is CSVIGPQGETQYF. CDR3 nucleotide sequence: TGCAGTGTGATAGGACCCCAAGGAGAGACCCAGTACTTC.

The rearrangement links TRBV6-5 to TRBJ1-2, with TRBD1 identical over 9 bases. The CDR3 spans 15 residues. Unmatched junction bases numbered 6, after V lost 4 bases and J lost 3 bases. Germline lookup yields CDR1 MNHEY and CDR2 SVGAGI. In DNA form, the CDR3 reads TGTGCCAGCAGTTCCCCGGACAGGGGAGACTATGGCTACACCTTC. Protein product: CASSSPDRGDYGYTF.

This clonotype showed up just a few times. The V call is TRBV3-1, the J call TRBJ2-1, with a possible D match to TRBD2 (6 bases). Germline CDR1 reads LGHDT; CDR2 reads YNNKEL (reference sequence). The length of the CDR3 is 15 residues. V was cut by 2 bases and J by 4 bases, with 12 bases left in between. The CDR3 bases are TGTGCCAGCAGCCAATTTGGCGGGATATACAATGAGCAGTTCTTC. As protein: CASSQFGGIYNEQFF.

This clonotype has ten or more counts. V is TRBV28 and J is TRBJ2-7; the D call may be TRBD1 or TRBD2 (5 bases each). The CDR3 covers 13 residues. V was pared by 8 bases and J by 2 bases, with 13 bases between. CDR1 is MDHEN and CDR2 is SYDVKM in the germline V gene. The CDR3 here is CASHSRGPYEQYF. In DNA form, the CDR3 reads TGTGCCAGCCATTCTAGGGGACCCTACGAGCAGTACTTC.

V and J are TRBV27 and TRBJ2-1; D remains ambiguous. The germline V and J ends were trimmed by 0 bases and 0 bases, with 6 bases remaining between them. The CDR3 extends over 15 amino acids. Looked up from germline, CDR1 is MNHEY and CDR2 is SMNVEV (reference sequence). CDR3 residues: CASSLSASSYNEQFF. Here the CDR3 DNA reads TGTGCCAGCAGTTTATCGGCGAGCTCCTACAATGAGCAGTTCTTC.

This clonotype was recorded many times. The rearrangement uses TRBV20-1 and TRBJ2-7; tentatively, D is TRBD2 (6 bases). Trimming left V 6 bases short and J 0 bases short, with 15 bases between. The CDR3 is made up of 14 amino acids. From germline, CDR1 is DFQATT and CDR2 SNEGSKA (reference sequence). The CDR3 loop is CSAVLAGPSYEQYF. CDR3 DNA: TGCAGTGCCGTCCTGGCGGGACCCTCCTACGAGCAGTACTTC.

This clonotype was seen repeatedly, ten times or more. The CDR3: CASSFLGSSYEQYF. As DNA, the CDR3 is TGTGCCAGCAGCTTTCTCGGGAGCTCCTACGAGCAGTACTTC. This chain links TRBV13 with TRBJ2-7; tentative D call: TRBD2 (6 bases). Germline CDR1 PRHDT, CDR2 FYEKMQ (reference sequence). V was shortened by 3 bases and J by 0 bases, with 9 bases between the two germline ends. CDR3 length equals 14 residues.

This clonotype was counted a few times. This chain uses TRBV12-3 or TRBV12-4 with TRBJ2-5, with 9 bases aligning to TRBD2. Trimming took 5 bases from V and 6 from J; bases not matched to a gene: 7. The CDR3 consists of 14 residues. CDR3 sequence: CASSPGLAFQTQYF. Written as DNA, the CDR3 is TGTGCCAGCAGTCCTGGACTAGCGTTCCAGACCCAGTACTTC.

The chain uses TRBV6-2 or TRBV6-3 and TRBJ2-7; D gene ambiguous. Trimming took 7 bases from V and 3 from J, leaving 13 bases between them. This CDR3 is 13 amino acids long. Per the germline V gene, CDR1 is MNHEY and CDR2 is SVGEGT. Written as DNA, the CDR3 is TGTGCCAGCACCCTGTCCCTAGGCTACGAGCAGTACTTC. Encoded protein: CASTLSLGYEQYF.

This clonotype was seen repeatedly, ten times or more. The chain links TRBV20-1 to TRBJ2-2; D possibly corresponds to TRBD2 (6 bases). Germline loops: CDR1 DFQATT, CDR2 SNEGSKA (reference sequence). The CDR3 loop spans 14 amino acids. V shed 1 base and J shed 6 bases, with 12 bases lying between them. This chain's CDR3 is CSARGGTEAGELFF. The DNA for the CDR3 is TGCAGTGCTAGAGGCGGGACGGAGGCCGGGGAGCTGTTTTTT.

The V and J genes are TRBV11-2 and TRBJ2-2, with D perhaps matching TRBD2 (7 bases). Trimming removed 4 bases from V and 5 bases from J, with 17 bases in between. Per germline, CDR1 SGHAT and CDR2 FQNNGV. The CDR3 spans 16 residues. The CDR3 region is CASSSDGGRLTGELFF. The CDR3 nucleotides read TGTGCCAGCAGCTCCGACGGGGGGCGATTAACCGGGGAGCTGTTTTTT. The whole variable domain, remainder taken from reference TRBV11-2 and TRBJ2-2, is EAGVAQSPRYKIIEKRQSVAFWCNPISGHATLYWYQQILGQGPKLLIQFQNNGVVDDSQLPKDRFSAERLKGVDSTLKIQPAKLEDSAVYLCASSSDGGRLTGELFFGEGSRLTVL.

Ten or more counts support this clonotype. This chain joins TRBV18 and TRBJ2-3, with TRBD2 as a possible D gene (6 bases). Germline-derived CDR1 and CDR2 are KGHSH and LQKENI. This CDR3 comprises 15 residues. V was cut by 3 bases and J by 2 bases, with 12 bases left in between. For the CDR3, the DNA is TGTGCCAGCTCACCTCCCACTAGCCCCACAGATACGCAGTATTTT. Translating gives CASSPPTSPTDTQYF.

The sample holds a few counts of this clonotype. V usage is TRBV7-9 and J usage is TRBJ1-1; TRBD1 aligns across 11 bases. Per the germline V gene, CDR1 is SEHNR and CDR2 is FQNEAQ (reference sequence). The ends lost 3 bases at V and 6 bases at J; junction bases unmatched: 6. The CDR3 is 15 amino acids. The CDR3 coding sequence is TGTGCCAGCAGCTTTAAAGGACAGGGGGCCGCTGAAGCTTTCTTT. Protein: CASSFKGQGAAEAFF.

This clonotype was recorded at least ten times. The CDR3 loop is CASSSSTGTYNEQFF. Here the CDR3 DNA reads TGTGCCAGCAGCTCCTCAACGGGTACCTACAATGAGCAGTTCTTC. V usage is TRBV7-2 and J usage is TRBJ2-1; unclear D gene. Trimming pared 4 bases from V and 2 bases from J, leaving 12 bases between. The CDR3 consists of 15 residues. From germline, CDR1 is SGHTA and CDR2 FQGNSA.

J is TRBJ2-7 and V is TRBV12-3 or TRBV12-4; the D gene is possibly TRBD2 (6 bases). The CDR3 has 13 residues. Trimming took 4 bases from V and 4 from J, leaving 11 bases between them. CDR3 DNA: TGTGCCAGCAGTTATACGGGGGTTTACGAGCAGTACTTC. It translates to CASSYTGVYEQYF.